The 19 T cell receptor beta chains below all came from one sample that was sequenced in a study of tumor-infiltrating lymphocytes in primary liver carcinoma. Total RNA (around 510 ng) served as template for TCR beta cDNA synthesis primed by a constant-region primer. Researchers made the TCR beta libraries by running three nested multiplex PCR rounds with slightly modified ARM-PCR. PCR rounds one and two used TRBV1-TRBV30 forward primers with a C-beta reverse primer for around 9 cycles each. TCRdb reprocessed the multiplex PCR reads via MiXCR and lists one record per CDR3 protein. Of about 200,000 distinct CDR3 sequences detected, roughly two thirds appear once; the ten largest clones hold approximately 6.5%. Unsorted whole blood supplied the RNA, and germline DNA was extracted too. The sample comprised peripheral blood. The receptors derive from a woman aged 55-75 years with primary liver carcinoma and hepatitis B virus infection.

As to this clonotype: This could be a read error, since a much larger clone is one nucleotide away. DNA for the CDR3: TGTGCCAGCAGTTTAAGGAGGGCTGGGGCCAACATCCTGACTTTC. Amino acids: CASSLRRAGANILTF. The V and J genes are TRBV12-3 or TRBV12-4 and TRBJ2-6; TRBD2 might be the D (6 bases). There are 15 residues in the CDR3.

V usage is TRBV18 and J usage is TRBJ2-2; possible D gene TRBD2, 6 bases. The CDR3 length is 15 residues. Germline loops: CDR1 KGHSH, CDR2 LQKENI. The germline V and J ends were trimmed by 0 bases and 2 bases, with 7 bases remaining between them. CDR3 nucleotides: TGTGCCAGCTCACCACCGGGAGGAAACACCGGGGAGCTGTTTTTT. Amino acids: CASSPPGGNTGELFF.

The chain uses TRBV5-6 and TRBJ2-7; 8 bases are a match to TRBD1. Germline V lookup: CDR1 SGHDT, CDR2 YYEEEE. Trimming took 9 bases from V and 4 from J; bases not matched to a gene: 12. This CDR3 is 14 amino acids long. CDR3 DNA: TGTGCCAACAACTTCGACAGGGGAAATTACGAGCAGTACTTC. This codes for CANNFDRGNYEQYF.

This clonotype has more than one count but fewer than ten. The gene calls are TRBV5-1 and TRBJ2-1, with D possibly TRBD2 on 5 matching bases. CDR1 SGHRS and CDR2 YFSETQ come from the germline V gene. The CDR3 runs 15 residues. The V end lost 2 bases, the J end lost 7 bases, and 16 bases lay between the germline ends. CDR3 in DNA: TGCGCCAGCAGCTTTTCAGCGGCCGGTACTAATGAGCAGTTCTTC. It yields the protein CASSFSAAGTNEQFF.

This clonotype was seen at least ten times. The CDR3, as DNA: TGCGCCAGCAGCCAAGGCGAGGGGCAGACGGGCCTCTATGGCTACACCTTC. Amino acids: CASSQGEGQTGLYGYTF. The chain combines TRBV4-1 with TRBJ1-2; D is perhaps TRBD1 (5 bases). V lost 1 base and J 4 bases, leaving 19 bases between the germline ends. There are 17 residues in the CDR3. Germline loops: CDR1 MGHRA, CDR2 YSYEKL.

This clonotype was counted a few times. The chain links TRBV4-1 to TRBJ2-3; 8 bases match TRBD2. The ends lost 0 bases at V and 2 bases at J; junction bases unmatched: 4. CDR1 is MGHRA and CDR2 is YSYEKL in the germline V gene. The CDR3 runs 16 residues. The CDR3 DNA follows: TGCGCCAGCAGCCAAGAAGCTAGCGGGTTCACAGATACGCAGTATTTT. Its protein product is CASSQEASGFTDTQYF.

The sample holds one count of this clonotype. A much larger clone differs from this one at a single base, so this may be a read error. The chain has TRBV14 and TRBJ2-1, with D possibly being TRBD2 (5 bases). The length of the CDR3 is 16 residues. Germline CDR1 is SGHDN and CDR2 is FVKESK. This CDR3 reads CASSPRSGVLRNEQLF. The CDR3, as DNA: TGTGCCAGCAGCCCCCGGTCCGGGGTACTTCGGAATGAGCAGCTCTTC.

A remark on this clonotype: This may stem from a read error, because a much larger clone lies one nucleotide away. The chain recombines TRBV29-1 with TRBJ1-4; TRBD1 agrees at 9 bases. Trimming removed 3 bases from V and 0 bases from J; junction bases left unmatched: 17. This CDR3 is built from 20 residues. The V gene's germline CDR1 is SQVTM and CDR2 ANQGSEA. The DNA for the CDR3 is TGCAGCGTTGACGGGCGGTTTAGGGACAGGGAACCTGCAACTAATGAAAAACTGTTTTTT. Protein product: CSVDGRFRDREPATNEKLFF. Variable domain in full (rest from reference TRBV29-1 and TRBJ1-4): SAVISQKPSRDICQRGTSLTIQCQVDSQVTMMFWYRQQPGQSLTLIATANQGSEATYESGFVIDKFPISRPNLTFSTLTVSNMSPEDSSIYLCSVDGRFRDREPATNEKLFFGSGTQLSVL.

This clonotype has only one observation. The CDR3 bases are TGTGCCAGCAGTCCAAGGACAGTCGCTGAAGCTTTCTTT. Encoded protein: CASSPRTVAEAFF. This chain joins TRBV11-2 and TRBJ1-1; D perhaps matches TRBD1 (6 bases). The CDR3 spans 13 residues. Trimming left V 6 bases short and J 6 bases short, with 14 bases between. Germline V gene sequence: CDR1 SGHAT, CDR2 FQNNGV.

This chain joins TRBV28 and TRBJ2-1; D is unresolved. Trimming shortened V by 2 bases and J by 5 bases, and 10 bases separated the two germline ends. CDR1 MDHEN and CDR2 SYDVKM come from the germline V gene. The CDR3 contains 14 residues. The chain's CDR3 is CASSLVGWDNEQFF. In DNA, the CDR3 is TGTGCCAGCAGTTTAGTCGGCTGGGACAATGAGCAGTTCTTC.

To note about this clonotype: Sequence at one end of the junction differs from germline and may be a read error. The rearrangement joins TRBV6-1 to TRBJ1-2, with D perhaps matching TRBD1 (6 bases). Per the germline V gene, CDR1 is MNHNS and CDR2 is SASEGT. This CDR3 is built from 14 residues. Here the CDR3 DNA reads TGTGCCAGCAGTGTAACAGGGCCCCTCTATGGCTACGCCTTC. This gives the protein CASSVTGPLYGYAF.

With regard to this clonotype: A much larger clonotype is one base distant, so this may be a read error. The CDR3 here is CANSEPTGAVYGYTF. The CDR3 DNA reads TGTGCCAACAGTGAGCCGACAGGGGCGGTCTATGGCTACACCTTC. The chain combines TRBV6-1 with TRBJ1-2; 8 nucleotides line up with TRBD1. CDR1 MNHNS and CDR2 SASEGT come from the germline V gene. The CDR3 runs 15 residues.

Remarks on this clonotype: Just one base apart from a much larger clone, this may be a read error. CDR3 region: CVSSTGGGSSSYEQYF. Here the CDR3 DNA reads TGTGTCAGCAGTACCGGAGGGGGCTCAAGCTCCTACGAGCAGTACTTC. This chain connects TRBV12-3 or TRBV12-4 to TRBJ2-7, with D tentatively TRBD1 (7 bases). CDR3 length: 16 residues.

The rearrangement links TRBV5-4 to TRBJ2-3; maybe TRBD1 (7 bases). V lost 6 bases, J lost 5 bases, and 19 bases lay in between. The V gene's germline CDR1 is SGHNT and CDR2 YYREEE (reference sequence). The length of the CDR3 is 15 residues. The CDR3 DNA is TGTGCCAGCACCCCCGGAGGGGGCGCAGGAGATACGCAGTATTTT. It is translated as CASTPGGGAGDTQYF. The whole variable domain, remainder taken from reference TRBV5-4 and TRBJ2-3, is ETGVTQSPTHLIKTRGQQVTLRCSSQSGHNTVSWYQQALGQGPQFIFQYYREEENGRGNFPPRFSGLQFPNYSSELNVNALELDDSALYLCASTPGGGAGDTQYFGPGTRLTVL.

A note on this clonotype: Because it lacks the conserved phenylalanine or tryptophan at the end, this CDR3 is likely a read error. The CDR3, as DNA: TGTGCCAGCAGTAAGGACCTACACAATGAGCAGTTCTTA. Protein sequence: CASSKDLHNEQFL. This chain joins TRBV6-4 and TRBJ2-1; D remains ambiguous. This CDR3 region has 13 residues. The germline gives CDR1 MRHNA, CDR2 SNTAGT. V lost 5 bases, J lost 5 bases, and 10 bases lay in between.

The chain is built from TRBV5-6 and TRBJ2-4; D is unclear. Trimming left V 2 bases short and J 1 base short, with 4 bases between. The CDR3 contains 13 residues. CDR1 and CDR2 from the germline V gene are SGHDT and YYEEEE. This chain's CDR3 is CASSFGAKNIQYF. Here the CDR3 DNA reads TGTGCCAGCAGCTTTGGGGCCAAAAACATTCAGTACTTC.

The chain links TRBV12-3 or TRBV12-4 to TRBJ1-4, with D unclear. This CDR3 is 13 amino acids long. The CDR3 nucleotides read TGTGACGGCAGTTTAGGCGTTAATGAAAAACTGTTTTTT. It is translated as CDGSLGVNEKLFF.

This clonotype was detected only a few times. One end of the junction does not line up with germline, which may come from a read error. The V gene is TRBV28, the J gene TRBJ1-2; D is unclear. The length of the CDR3 is 13 residues. The germline V gene has CDR1 MDHEN and CDR2 SYDVKM. In DNA form, the CDR3 reads TGTGCTAGCAGTTTTGGGGTTCTTGGTGGCTACACCTTC. Amino acids: CASSFGVLGGYTF.

About this clonotype itself: A read error is possible here, since a much larger clone lies one base away. The CDR3 nucleotides are TGTGCCAGAAGCCCCCTAAGCGGGGGAAGCACAGATACGCAGTATTTT. Translated: CARSPLSGGSTDTQYF. The gene calls are TRBV5-5 and TRBJ2-3; 8 bases agree with TRBD2. V lost 8 bases and J lost 0; bases outside the gene matches: 11. CDR3 size: 16 residues. The V gene's germline CDR1 is SGHKS and CDR2 YYEKEE (reference sequence). Together with reference TRBV5-5 and TRBJ2-3, the CDR3 gives the full variable domain: DAGVTQSPTHLIKTRGQQVTLRCSPISGHKSVSWYQQVLGQGPQFIFQYYEKEERGRGNFPDRFSARQFPNYSSELNVNALLLGDSALYLCARSPLSGGSTDTQYFGPGTRLTVL.